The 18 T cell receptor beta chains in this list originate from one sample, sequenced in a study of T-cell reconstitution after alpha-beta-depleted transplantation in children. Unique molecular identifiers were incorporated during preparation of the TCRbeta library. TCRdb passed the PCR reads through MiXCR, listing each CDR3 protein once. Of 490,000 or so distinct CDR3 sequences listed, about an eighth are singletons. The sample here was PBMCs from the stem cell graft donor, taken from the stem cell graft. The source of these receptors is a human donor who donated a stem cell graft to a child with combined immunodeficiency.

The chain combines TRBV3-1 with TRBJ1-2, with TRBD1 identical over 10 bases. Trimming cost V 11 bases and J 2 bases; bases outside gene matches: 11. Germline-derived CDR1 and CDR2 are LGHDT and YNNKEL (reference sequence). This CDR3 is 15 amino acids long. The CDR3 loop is CAFSQGQGGNYGYTF. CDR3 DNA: TGTGCCTTCAGTCAAGGACAGGGGGGGAACTATGGCTACACCTTC.

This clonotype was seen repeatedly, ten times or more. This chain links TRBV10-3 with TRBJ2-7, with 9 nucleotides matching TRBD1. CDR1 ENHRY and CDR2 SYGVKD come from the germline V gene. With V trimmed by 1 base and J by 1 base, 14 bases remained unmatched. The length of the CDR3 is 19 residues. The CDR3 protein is CAISEYWSVPGQGSYEQYF. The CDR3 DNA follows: TGTGCCATCAGTGAGTATTGGAGCGTACCTGGACAGGGGTCCTACGAGCAGTACTTC.

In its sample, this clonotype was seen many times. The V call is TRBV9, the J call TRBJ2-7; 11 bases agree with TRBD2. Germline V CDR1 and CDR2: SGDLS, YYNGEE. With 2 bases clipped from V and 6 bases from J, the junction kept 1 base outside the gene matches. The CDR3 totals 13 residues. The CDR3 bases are TGTGCCAGCAGCGTCACTAGCGGGAGCGAGCAGTACTTC. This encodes CASSVTSGSEQYF.

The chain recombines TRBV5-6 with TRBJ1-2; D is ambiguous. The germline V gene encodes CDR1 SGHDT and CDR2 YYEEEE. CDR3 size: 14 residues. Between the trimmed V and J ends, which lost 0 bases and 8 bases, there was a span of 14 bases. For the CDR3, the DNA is TGTGCCAGCAGCTTGGTTAGCGGACCGGGGGGCTACACCTTC. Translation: CASSLVSGPGGYTF. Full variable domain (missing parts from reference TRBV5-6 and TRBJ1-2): DAGVTQSPTHLIKTRGQQVTLRCSPKSGHDTVSWYQQALGQGPQFIFQYYEEEERQRGNFPDRFSGHQFPNYSSELNVNALLLGDSALYLCASSLVSGPGGYTFGSGTRLTVV.

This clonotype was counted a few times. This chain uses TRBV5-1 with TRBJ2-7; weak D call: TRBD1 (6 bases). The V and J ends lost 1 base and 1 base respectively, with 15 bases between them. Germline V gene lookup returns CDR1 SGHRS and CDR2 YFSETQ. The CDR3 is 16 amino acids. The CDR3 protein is CASSLPTGPNSYEQYF. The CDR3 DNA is TGCGCCAGCAGCTTGCCGACAGGCCCAAATTCCTACGAGCAGTACTTC.

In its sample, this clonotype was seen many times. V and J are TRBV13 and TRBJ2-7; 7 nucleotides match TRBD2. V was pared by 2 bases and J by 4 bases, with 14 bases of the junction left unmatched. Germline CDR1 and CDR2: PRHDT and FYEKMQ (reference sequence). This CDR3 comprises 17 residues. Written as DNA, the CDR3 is TGTGCCAGCAGCTTACGAAATCTACTAGCGCAGGATTACGAGCAGTACTTC. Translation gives CASSLRNLLAQDYEQYF.

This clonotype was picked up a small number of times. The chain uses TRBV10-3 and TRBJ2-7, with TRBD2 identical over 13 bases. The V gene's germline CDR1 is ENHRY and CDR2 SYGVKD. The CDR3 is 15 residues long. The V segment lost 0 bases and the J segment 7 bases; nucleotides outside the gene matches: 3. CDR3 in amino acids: CAISESGLAGNEQYF. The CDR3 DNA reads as TGTGCCATCAGTGAGTCGGGACTAGCGGGGAATGAGCAGTACTTC.

In DNA form, the CDR3 reads TGTGCCAGCAGCCAAACAAGCGGCATTAATGAGCAGTTCTTC. It codes for CASSQTSGINEQFF. The chain joins TRBV11-2 to TRBJ2-1, with D possibly TRBD2 on 5 matching bases. The CDR3 has 14 amino acids. Per germline, CDR1 SGHAT and CDR2 FQNNGV. V gave up 5 bases and J gave up 7 bases, with 15 bases separating them.

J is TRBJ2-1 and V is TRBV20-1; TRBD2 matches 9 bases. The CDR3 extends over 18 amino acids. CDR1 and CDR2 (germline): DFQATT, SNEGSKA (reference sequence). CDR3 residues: CWAKAPGLAGASDNEQFF. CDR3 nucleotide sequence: TGCTGGGCTAAGGCTCCGGGTTTAGCGGGAGCCTCTGACAATGAGCAGTTCTTC.

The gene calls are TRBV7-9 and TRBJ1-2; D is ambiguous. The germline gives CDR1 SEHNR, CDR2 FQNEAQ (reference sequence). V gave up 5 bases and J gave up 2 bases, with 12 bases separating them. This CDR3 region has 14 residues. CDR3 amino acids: CASSGLGTNYGYTF. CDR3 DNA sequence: TGTGCCAGCAGCGGACTCGGAACCAACTATGGCTACACCTTC.

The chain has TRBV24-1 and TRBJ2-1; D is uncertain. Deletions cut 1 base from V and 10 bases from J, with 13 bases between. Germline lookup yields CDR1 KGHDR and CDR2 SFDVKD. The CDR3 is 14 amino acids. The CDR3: CATSDFSPPEEQFF. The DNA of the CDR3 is TGTGCCACCAGTGATTTTAGTCCCCCCGAAGAGCAGTTCTTC.

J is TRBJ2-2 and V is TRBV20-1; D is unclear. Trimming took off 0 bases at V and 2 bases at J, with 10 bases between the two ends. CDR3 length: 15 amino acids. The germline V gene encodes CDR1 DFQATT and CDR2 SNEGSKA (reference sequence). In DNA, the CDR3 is TGCAGTGCTAGAGATTTAGGGTTTAACACCGGGGAGCTGTTTTTT. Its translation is CSARDLGFNTGELFF.

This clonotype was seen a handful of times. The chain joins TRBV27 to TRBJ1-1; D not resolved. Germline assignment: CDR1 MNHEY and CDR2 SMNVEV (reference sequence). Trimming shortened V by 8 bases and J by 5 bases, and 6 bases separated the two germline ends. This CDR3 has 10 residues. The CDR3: CASGRTEAFF. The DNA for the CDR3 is TGTGCCAGCGGCAGGACTGAAGCTTTCTTT.

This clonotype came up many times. CDR3 in amino acids: CASSPRGSTNEKLFF. The CDR3 coding sequence is TGTGCCAGCAGCCCGAGGGGGAGCACTAATGAAAAACTGTTTTTT. The rearrangement links TRBV7-2 to TRBJ1-4; tentative D call: TRBD1 (6 bases). This CDR3 is 15 amino acids long. Looked up from germline, CDR1 is SGHTA and CDR2 is FQGNSA. The V gene lost 5 bases and the J gene lost 2 bases, with 12 bases spanning the gap.

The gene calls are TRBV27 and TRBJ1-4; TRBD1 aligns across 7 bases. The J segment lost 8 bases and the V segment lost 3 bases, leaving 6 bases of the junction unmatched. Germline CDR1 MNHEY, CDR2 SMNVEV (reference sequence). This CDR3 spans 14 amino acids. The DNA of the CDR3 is TGTGCCAGCAGTTTCCGACAGGGAAGGGAAAAACTGTTTTTT. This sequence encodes CASSFRQGREKLFF.

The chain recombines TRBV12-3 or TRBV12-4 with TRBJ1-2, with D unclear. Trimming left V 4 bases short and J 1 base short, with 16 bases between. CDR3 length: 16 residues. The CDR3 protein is CASSWTYTGDNYGYTF. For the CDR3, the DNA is TGTGCCAGCAGTTGGACCTATACCGGGGATAACTATGGCTACACCTTC.

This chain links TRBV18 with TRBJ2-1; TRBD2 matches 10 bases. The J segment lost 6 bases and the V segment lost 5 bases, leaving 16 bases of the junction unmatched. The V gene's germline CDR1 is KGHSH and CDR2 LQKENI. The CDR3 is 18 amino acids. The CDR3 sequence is CASSSLAGATGGSNEQFF. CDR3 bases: TGTGCCAGCTCATCTCTAGCGGGGGCCACCGGTGGGAGCAATGAGCAGTTCTTC.

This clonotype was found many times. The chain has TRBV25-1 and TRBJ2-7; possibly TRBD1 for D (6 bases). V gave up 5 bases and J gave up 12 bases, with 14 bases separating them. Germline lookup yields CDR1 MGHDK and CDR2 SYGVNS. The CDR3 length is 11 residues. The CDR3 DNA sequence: TGTGCCAGCAGTCTAATGGGGGCTTTGTACTTC. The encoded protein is CASSLMGALYF.